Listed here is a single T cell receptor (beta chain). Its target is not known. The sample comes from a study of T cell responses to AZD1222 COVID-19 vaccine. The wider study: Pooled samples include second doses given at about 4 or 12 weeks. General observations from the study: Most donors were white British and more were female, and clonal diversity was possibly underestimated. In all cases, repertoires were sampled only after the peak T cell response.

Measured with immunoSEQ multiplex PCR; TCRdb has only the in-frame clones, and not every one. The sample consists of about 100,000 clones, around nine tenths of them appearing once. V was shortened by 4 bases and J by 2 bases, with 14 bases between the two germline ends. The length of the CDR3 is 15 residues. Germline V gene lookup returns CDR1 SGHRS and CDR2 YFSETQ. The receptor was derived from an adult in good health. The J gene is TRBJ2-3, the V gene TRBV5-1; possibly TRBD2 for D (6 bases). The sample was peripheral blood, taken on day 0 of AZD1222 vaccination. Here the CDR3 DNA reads TGCGCCAGCAGCCCCGACCGGGGGAACACAGATACGCAGTATTTT. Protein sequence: CASSPDRGNTDTQYF.